The clone carrying this T cell receptor (beta chain) was detected only a few times. The protocol was immunoSEQ multiplex PCR, while the TCRdb copy is restricted to in-frame clones and leaves out a portion. The sample yields about 160,000 clones, 80% to 90% seen once. This CDR3 region has 13 residues. The V gene end was trimmed by 6 bases and the J gene end by 0 bases; junction bases not matched to a gene: 1. Germline loops: CDR1 ENHRY, CDR2 SYGVKD. The sample is drawn from a study of blood T cell repertoires in COVID-19. Study in general: Both acute and convalescent COVID-19 samples were obtained from the United States, Italy and Spain.

The chain couples TRBV10-3 to TRBJ1-1, with 7 bases lining up with TRBD1. The clonotype was recovered from a man in his forties with acute or convalescent COVID-19. Sequenced material: peripheral blood. DNA of the CDR3: TGTGCCATCAGGACAGGGATGAACACTGAAGCTTTCTTT. Its translation is CAIRTGMNTEAFF.